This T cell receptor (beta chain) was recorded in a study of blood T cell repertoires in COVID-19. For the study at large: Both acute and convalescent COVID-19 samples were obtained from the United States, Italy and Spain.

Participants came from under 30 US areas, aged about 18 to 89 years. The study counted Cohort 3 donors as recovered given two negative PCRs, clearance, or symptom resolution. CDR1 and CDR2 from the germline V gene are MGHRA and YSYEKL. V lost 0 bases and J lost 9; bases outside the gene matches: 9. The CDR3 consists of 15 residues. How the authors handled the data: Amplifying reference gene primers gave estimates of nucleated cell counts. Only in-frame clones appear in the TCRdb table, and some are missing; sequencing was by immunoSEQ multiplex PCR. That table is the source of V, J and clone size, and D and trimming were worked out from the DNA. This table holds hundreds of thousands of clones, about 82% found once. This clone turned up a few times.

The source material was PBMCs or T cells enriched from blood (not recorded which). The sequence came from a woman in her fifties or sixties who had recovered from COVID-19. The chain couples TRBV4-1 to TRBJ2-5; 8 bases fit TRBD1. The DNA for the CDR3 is TGCGCCAGCAGCCAAGATCGACAGGGGCCATGGGCCCAGTACTTC. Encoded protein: CASSQDRQGPWAQYF.